This T cell receptor (beta chain) was sequenced for a study of shared clonotypes between healthy human individuals. The overall study: Samples came from two female and a few male donors aged 18 to 49. Study-wide results and limits: Depth was large, yet rarefaction showed that sorted-subset sequencing was incomplete.

A remark on this clone: Its antigen is not identified.

Germline loops: CDR1 MNHNS, CDR2 SASEGT. V lost 3 bases, J lost 5 bases, and 7 bases lay in between. This CDR3 has 13 amino acids. Produced via immunoSEQ multiplex PCR; TCRdb's table is partial and in-frame only. The sample lists about 530,000 clones, about 96% occurring once. The study separated CD4+ cells into CD45RA+ naive and CD45RA-negative memory subsets. The TCR sequence derives from a woman in her 30s in good health. The chain carries TRBV6-1 and TRBJ1-4; D is unresolved. What was sequenced was naive CD4+ T cells sorted from blood. Stated subset: CD45RA+ positively selected. As DNA, the CDR3 is TGTGCCAGCAGTGAGGGTCAGAATGAAAAACTGTTTTTT. Translating gives CASSEGQNEKLFF.